A single count supports the clone carrying this T cell receptor (beta chain). This sample was taken from a study of blood T cell repertoires in COVID-19. Study-level information: Sources were T cells, B-cell-depleted T cells, or PBMCs; the material itself was cDNA or gDNA.

V trimming: 4 bases; J trimming: 1 base; junction bases outside the gene matches: 6. The CDR3 has 15 residues. CDR1 is SGHKS, CDR2 YYEKEE, per germline (reference sequence). Measured with immunoSEQ multiplex PCR; TCRdb has only the in-frame clones, and not every one. Of about 130,000 clones in the sample, roughly three quarters are singletons; the top ten hold 30% to 45%. V gene TRBV5-5 combines with J gene TRBJ2-3; the match to TRBD1 covers 7 bases. The TCR sequence derives from a middle-aged man with active or convalescent COVID-19. Sequencing was done on a sample of peripheral blood. CDR3: CASSRPGQGTDTQYF. The CDR3 coding sequence is TGTGCCAGCAGCCGACCCGGACAGGGCACAGATACGCAGTATTTT.